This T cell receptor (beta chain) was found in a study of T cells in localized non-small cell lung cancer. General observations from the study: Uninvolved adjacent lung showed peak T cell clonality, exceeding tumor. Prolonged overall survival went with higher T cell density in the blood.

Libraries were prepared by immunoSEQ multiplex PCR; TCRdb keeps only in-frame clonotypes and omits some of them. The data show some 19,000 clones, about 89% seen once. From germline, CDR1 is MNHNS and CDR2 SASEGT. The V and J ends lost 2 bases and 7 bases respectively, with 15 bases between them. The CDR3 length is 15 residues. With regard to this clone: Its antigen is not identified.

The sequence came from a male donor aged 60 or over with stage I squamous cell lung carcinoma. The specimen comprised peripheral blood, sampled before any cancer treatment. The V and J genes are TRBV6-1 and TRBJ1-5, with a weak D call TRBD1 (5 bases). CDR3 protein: CASSEIGRGPQPQHF. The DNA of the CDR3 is TGTGCCAGCAGTGAAATCGGGAGGGGACCACAGCCCCAGCATTTT.